The 25 T cell receptor beta chains below were found in one sample sequenced in a study of OX40 agonist ivuxolimab in advanced cancers. Libraries were prepared by immunoSEQ multiplex PCR; TCRdb keeps only in-frame clonotypes and omits some of them. The sample contains 25,000 to 35,000 clones, just under 80% of which appear only once. Here the sequenced sample was CD4+ or CD8+ T cells sorted from blood, taken in a trial of the OX40 agonist ivuxolimab. Source of these receptors: an adult with an advanced solid tumor such as melanoma, head and neck, liver or kidney cancer.

The sample holds a few counts of this clone. The chain combines TRBV4-2 with TRBJ1-1; the D is unclear. Trimming took off 0 bases at V and 1 base at J, with 9 bases between the two ends. Germline V lookup: CDR1 LGHNA, CDR2 YNFKEQ. The length of the CDR3 is 15 residues. The CDR3 reads CASSQESNGNTEAFF. Here the CDR3 DNA reads TGTGCCAGCAGCCAAGAATCCAACGGGAACACTGAAGCTTTCTTT.

CDR3: CASSFRRSSSGNTIYF. The DNA of the CDR3 is TGCGCCAGCAGCTTTCGAAGGTCCAGCTCTGGAAACACCATATATTTT. This chain uses TRBV5-1 with TRBJ1-3; D call uncertain. This CDR3 is 16 amino acids long. V lost 2 bases and J 0 bases, leaving 12 bases between the germline ends. CDR1 and CDR2 from the germline V gene are SGHRS and YFSETQ.

This chain links TRBV10-3 with TRBJ2-7; 9 positions match TRBD1. The CDR3 runs 17 residues. Unmatched junction bases numbered 10, after V lost 4 bases and J lost 0 bases. The germline CDR1 and CDR2 sequences are ENHRY and SYGVKD. This chain's CDR3 is CAISGPGDRVSSYEQYF. The CDR3 region has the DNA TGTGCCATCAGTGGTCCCGGGGACAGGGTAAGCTCCTACGAGCAGTACTTC.

The CDR3 is CASSLTPQGNTEAFF. As DNA, the CDR3 is TGTGCCAGCAGCTTAACCCCCCAGGGGAACACTGAAGCTTTCTTT. This chain uses TRBV7-6 with TRBJ1-1; TRBD1 might be the D (5 bases). Trimming took off 2 bases at V and 1 base at J, with 11 bases between the two ends. CDR1 and CDR2 (germline): SGHVS, FNYEAQ. This CDR3 contains 15 residues.

The genes are TRBV7-2 and TRBJ2-1; TRBD2 agrees at 7 bases. The junction had 3 bases not matched to a gene; V was cut back by 1 base and J by 6 bases. Germline lookup yields CDR1 SGHTA and CDR2 FQGNSA. This CDR3 spans 14 amino acids. The CDR3 sequence is CASSLGLAVNEQFF. CDR3 nucleotide sequence: TGTGCCAGCAGCTTAGGACTAGCTGTCAATGAGCAGTTCTTC.

This chain joins TRBV6-5 and TRBJ1-6; TRBD1 matches at 11 bases. CDR3 size: 15 residues. V dropped 6 bases and J dropped 6; count of bases not matched to a gene: 4. Germline V gene lookup returns CDR1 MNHEY and CDR2 SVGAGI. The CDR3 loop reads CASSPGTGGNSPLHF. Here the CDR3 DNA reads TGTGCCAGCAGCCCCGGGACAGGGGGTAATTCACCCCTCCACTTT.

CDR3: CASSLSGGANTGELFF. The CDR3 nucleotides are TGTGCCAGCAGCTTGTCCGGGGGGGCGAACACCGGGGAGCTGTTTTTT. This chain uses TRBV7-6 with TRBJ2-2; 8 nucleotides line up with TRBD2. Germline-derived CDR1 and CDR2 are SGHVS and FNYEAQ. Trimming took 3 bases from V and 0 from J; bases not matched to a gene: 3. The CDR3 length is 16 residues. The whole variable domain, filled in from reference TRBV7-6 and TRBJ2-2, reads GAGVSQSPRYKVTKRGQDVALRCDPISGHVSLYWYRQALGQGPEFLTYFNYEAQQDKSGLPNDRFSAERPEGSISTLTIQRTEQRDSAMYRCASSLSGGANTGELFFGEGSRLTVL.

The chain has TRBV4-2 and TRBJ1-2, with D uncertain. Trimming took off 5 bases at V and 5 bases at J, with 21 bases between the two ends. In germline, CDR1 is LGHNA, CDR2 YNFKEQ. The CDR3 is made up of 16 amino acids. CDR3 bases: TGTGCCAGCAGCTTAGACAACAGCGAGCTTTCTTATGGCTACACCTTC. Translated: CASSLDNSELSYGYTF.

In its sample, this clone was seen a few times. The rearrangement uses TRBV19 and TRBJ1-6, with D hard to call. This CDR3 is 13 amino acids long. Trimming pared 2 bases from V and 7 bases from J, leaving 6 bases between. Germline V gives CDR1 LNHDA, CDR2 SQIVND (reference sequence). The CDR3 nucleotides read TGTGCCAGTAGTATACGATGGAATTCACCCCTCCACTTT. It yields the protein CASSIRWNSPLHF. The full variable domain, in which reference TRBV19 and TRBJ1-6 provide the parts outside the CDR3, is DGGITQSPKYLFRKEGQNVTLSCEQNLNHDAMYWYRQDPGQGLRLIYYSQIVNDFQKGDIAEGYSVSREKKESFPLTVTSAQKNPTAFYLCASSIRWNSPLHFGNGTRLTVT.

The chain links TRBV2 to TRBJ2-7; the D gene could be TRBD1 or TRBD2 (5 bases each). Looked up from germline, CDR1 is SNHLY and CDR2 is FYNNEI. CDR3 length: 14 residues. Deletions cut 7 bases from V and 4 bases from J, with 17 bases between. CDR3 in DNA: TGTGCCAGCAAGAGGGGAGACAATTTTTACGAGCAGTACTTC. Encoded protein: CASKRGDNFYEQYF.

CDR3 sequence: CASSLGRETSYEQYF. The CDR3 DNA reads TGTGCCAGCAGCCTAGGACGGGAGACCTCCTACGAGCAGTACTTC. The chain employs TRBV7-6 and TRBJ2-7; perhaps TRBD2 as D (6 bases). V lost 5 bases to trimming and J lost 0 bases, with 14 bases between them. Germline V gene data show CDR1 as SGHVS and CDR2 as FNYEAQ. The CDR3 has 15 residues.

The chain combines TRBV9 with TRBJ1-3; no definite D call. Germline lookup yields CDR1 SGDLS and CDR2 YYNGEE. Trimming pared 0 bases from V and 1 base from J, leaving 11 bases between. The CDR3 has 16 amino acids. Written as DNA, the CDR3 is TGTGCCAGCAGCGTAGATGCTCGAGGATCTGGAAACACCATATATTTT. This translates into CASSVDARGSGNTIYF.

This chain links TRBV7-3 with TRBJ2-2, with a tentative D call TRBD1 (7 bases). CDR3 length: 14 amino acids. Per germline, CDR1 SGHTA and CDR2 FQGTGA. V was trimmed by 5 bases and J by 4 bases, leaving 11 bases between them. The CDR3 DNA sequence: TGTGCCAGCAGCAACAGGGGAGGCACCGGGGAGCTGTTTTTT. Protein: CASSNRGGTGELFF.

V usage is TRBV12-5 and J usage is TRBJ1-5; 7 positions agree with TRBD1. CDR3 length equals 14 residues. Germline CDR1 LGHNT, CDR2 FRNRAP. V gave up 3 bases and J gave up 2 bases; unmatched junction bases: 1. DNA of the CDR3: TGTGCTAGTGGTTTAGGGGGCCGCAATCAGCCCCAGCATTTT. It encodes CASGLGGRNQPQHF.

The J gene is TRBJ2-7, the V gene TRBV7-6, with D possibly matching TRBD1 (5 bases). Between the trimmed V and J ends, which lost 5 bases and 2 bases, there was a span of 10 bases. This CDR3 comprises 13 residues. The germline gives CDR1 SGHVS, CDR2 FNYEAQ. The CDR3 sequence: CASSPGHPYEQYF. CDR3 bases: TGTGCCAGCAGCCCCGGACATCCCTACGAGCAGTACTTC.

The genes are TRBV5-8 and TRBJ2-3; D is ambiguous. The V gene lost 0 bases and the J gene lost 4 bases, with 9 bases spanning the gap. The germline gives CDR1 SGHTS, CDR2 YDEGEE. This CDR3 contains 14 residues. The DNA for the CDR3 is TGTGCCAGCAGCTTGGGTCTGGGGTCAGATACGCAGTATTTT. Amino acids: CASSLGLGSDTQYF. Looking up the rest from reference TRBV5-8 and TRBJ2-3 gives the full variable domain: EAGVTQSPTHLIKTRGQQATLRCSPISGHTSVYWYQQALGLGLQFLLWYDEGEERNRGNFPPRFSGRQFPNYSSELNVNALELEDSALYLCASSLGLGSDTQYFGPGTRLTVL.

This chain links TRBV18 with TRBJ2-3; D not certain. The ends were cut back, 3 bases at V and 6 bases at J, with 16 bases in the middle. The V gene's germline CDR1 is KGHSH and CDR2 LQKENI. The CDR3 length is 15 residues. In DNA, the CDR3 is TGTGCCAGCTCACCTGGGCCCCGAATTAGCGATACGCAGTATTTT. Amino acids: CASSPGPRISDTQYF.

About this clone itself: One end of the junction varies from germline; a read error may be responsible. The sample has other DNA sequences that encode this CDR3 too. The rearrangement joins TRBV4-3 to TRBJ1-2, with D uncertain. The germline V gene has CDR1 LGHNA and CDR2 YSLEER. This CDR3 has 13 residues. DNA for the CDR3: TGCGCCAGCAGTCAAGAGCCCAGCAGAGGCTACACCTTC. Translating it yields CASSQEPSRGYTF.

The chain links TRBV4-1 to TRBJ1-5; D is unclear. Germline V lookup: CDR1 MGHRA, CDR2 YSYEKL. V was trimmed by 2 bases and J by 9 bases, leaving 17 bases between them. The length of the CDR3 is 15 residues. The CDR3 sequence: CASSQSQSGVWPQHF. In DNA form, the CDR3 reads TGCGCCAGCAGCCAATCTCAGTCCGGGGTTTGGCCCCAGCATTTT.

V usage is TRBV10-2 and J usage is TRBJ1-1, with D perhaps TRBD1 (6 bases). CDR1 and CDR2 from the germline V gene are WSHSY and SAAADI. V was cut by 5 bases and J by 6 bases, with 16 bases left in between. The CDR3 is 14 amino acids. The CDR3 DNA reads TGCGCCAGCAGTACCGAACAGGGTATCGCTGAAGCTTTCTTT. This gives the protein CASSTEQGIAEAFF.

The CDR3 protein is CASSYSGQGGEKLFF. CDR3 DNA: TGTGCCAGCAGTTACTCGGGACAGGGTGGAGAAAAACTGTTTTTT. V usage is TRBV6-5 and J usage is TRBJ1-4, with 9 bases identical to TRBD1. Germline lookup yields CDR1 MNHEY and CDR2 SVGAGI. CDR3 length equals 15 residues. The trim removed 0 bases at V and 8 bases at J, leaving 4 bases unmatched.

This clone appeared a few times. The V gene is TRBV15, the J gene TRBJ2-3; D is possibly TRBD1 (6 bases). This CDR3 has 14 amino acids. V was pared by 0 bases and J by 3 bases, with 7 bases between. Looked up from germline, CDR1 is LNHNV and CDR2 is YYDKDF (reference sequence). CDR3: CATSRDRGTDTQYF. As DNA, the CDR3 is TGTGCCACCAGCAGAGACAGGGGAACAGATACGCAGTATTTT.

The chain employs TRBV9 and TRBJ1-2; 11 bases match TRBD1. The CDR3 is 16 amino acids. Germline V gene sequence: CDR1 SGDLS, CDR2 YYNGEE. Trimming cost V 2 bases and J 3 bases; bases outside gene matches: 6. CDR3 amino acids: CASSVSRDRGDYGYTF. CDR3 nucleotide sequence: TGTGCCAGCAGCGTCTCCCGGGACAGGGGGGACTATGGCTACACCTTC.

The gene calls are TRBV11-2 and TRBJ2-2; no firm D call. Trimming stripped 5 bases from V and 0 bases from J, with 19 bases between. CDR3 length: 18 residues. CDR1 SGHAT and CDR2 FQNNGV come from the germline V gene. DNA for the CDR3: TGTGCCAGCAGCCAATCTCCTGGGCTACTTACGAACACCGGGGAGCTGTTTTTT. Protein: CASSQSPGLLTNTGELFF.

This chain links TRBV6-5 with TRBJ2-3; D unresolved. The germline CDR1 and CDR2 sequences are MNHEY and SVGAGI. V shed 0 bases and J shed 0 bases, with 7 bases lying between them. The CDR3 consists of 15 residues. CDR3 nucleotides: TGTGCCAGCAGTTACTCATGGTCTAGCACAGATACGCAGTATTTT. Residues: CASSYSWSSTDTQYF.